What follows are 28 T cell receptor beta chains derived from one specimen sequenced in a study of blood T cell repertoires in COVID-19. Here immunoSEQ multiplex PCR was the method, and the copy in TCRdb shows in-frame clones only, minus some. This table has around 68,000 clones, roughly 80% appearing once. Sequenced: peripheral blood. These receptors were taken from a woman aged 45-65 years with acute or convalescent COVID-19.

This clone was observed once. The chain joins TRBV9 to TRBJ2-3; the match to TRBD2 covers 7 bases. In germline, CDR1 is SGDLS, CDR2 YYNGEE. V trimming: 0 bases; J trimming: 1 base; junction bases outside the gene matches: 5. The CDR3 has 16 residues. The DNA for the CDR3 is TGTGCCAGCAGCGTAGGGGCGAGCGGGGGCACAGATACGCAGTATTTT. Protein product: CASSVGASGGTDTQYF.

This clone occurred once. The chain links TRBV4-3 to TRBJ2-7, with 8 positions matching TRBD2. This CDR3 has 20 residues. Looked up from germline, CDR1 is LGHNA and CDR2 is YSLEER. J gave up 2 bases and V 1 base, and 19 bases lay outside the gene matches. The DNA for the CDR3 is TGCGCCAGCAGCCAAGTTGGGGTGGCTAGCGGGCGCATCGGGACCTACGAGCAGTACTTC. The encoded protein is CASSQVGVASGRIGTYEQYF.

The CDR3 here is CASSHGSGSPTDTQYF. CDR3 sequence (DNA): TGTGCCAGCAGCCACGGTAGCGGGAGCCCCACAGATACGCAGTATTTT. The V call is TRBV3-1 (or the pseudogene TRBV3-2), the J call TRBJ2-3, with 9 bases matching TRBD2. V trimming: 3 bases; J trimming: 2 bases; junction bases outside the gene matches: 6. Germline V gives CDR1 LGHDT, CDR2 YNNKEL (reference sequence). The length of the CDR3 is 16 residues.

The chain is built from TRBV28 and TRBJ2-1; D may be TRBD2 (5 bases). The CDR3 is 13 amino acids. From germline, CDR1 is MDHEN and CDR2 SYDVKM. Deletions cut 10 bases from V and 1 base from J, with 11 bases between. Here the CDR3 reads CATSSFSYNEQFF. Written as DNA, the CDR3 is TGTGCCACCTCTAGCTTTTCCTACAATGAGCAGTTCTTC.

The chain is built from TRBV10-3 and TRBJ2-1; TRBD2 matches at 16 bases. Germline CDR1 reads ENHRY; CDR2 reads SYGVKD. V was pared by 3 bases and J by 2 bases, with 1 base of the junction left unmatched. The CDR3 runs to 17 residues. The CDR3 DNA reads as TGTGCCATCAGTGACGGGACTAGCGGGAGGGCCTACAATGAGCAGTTCTTC. The encoded protein is CAISDGTSGRAYNEQFF.

The genes are TRBV2 and TRBJ1-5; TRBD1 is a possible D gene (6 bases). Trimming took 9 bases from V and 0 from J, leaving 12 bases between them. The germline V gene has CDR1 SNHLY and CDR2 FYNNEI. This CDR3 comprises 14 residues. The CDR3 DNA is TGTGCCAGAGGAACAGGGTCTAGCAATCAGCCCCAGCATTTT. Its translation is CARGTGSSNQPQHF. The complete variable domain, with remaining parts taken from reference TRBV2 and TRBJ1-5, reads EPEVTQTPSHQVTQMGQEVILRCVPISNHLYFYWYRQILGQKVEFLVSFYNNEISEKSEIFDDQFSVERPDGSNFTLKIRSTKLEDSAMYFCARGTGSSNQPQHFGDGTRLSIL.

This clone has just a few counts. The chain is built from TRBV18 and TRBJ2-1; D is unresolved. The CDR3 is 15 residues long. Germline CDR1 reads KGHSH; CDR2 reads LQKENI. With 6 bases removed from V and 0 bases from J, the gap between germline ends came to 12 bases. CDR3 protein: CASSPLRSSYNEQFF. The CDR3 coding sequence is TGTGCCAGCTCTCCCCTGAGAAGCTCCTACAATGAGCAGTTCTTC.

The sample holds one count of this clone. This chain joins TRBV6-5 and TRBJ2-6; TRBD2 agrees at 7 bases. The CDR3 is 14 amino acids. The V segment lost 10 bases and the J segment 0 bases; nucleotides outside the gene matches: 3. Germline V gene data show CDR1 as MNHEY and CDR2 as SVGAGI. Here the CDR3 DNA reads TGTGCCACAACGGGGGGCTCTGGGGCCAACGTCCTGACTTTC. Protein: CATTGGSGANVLTF.

The rearrangement joins TRBV12-5 to TRBJ2-7, with D possibly being TRBD1 (5 bases). This CDR3 has 13 residues. Germline V gives CDR1 LGHNT, CDR2 FRNRAP. V was shortened by 5 bases and J by 6 bases, with 14 bases between the two germline ends. CDR3 amino acids: CASGLKQVAEQYF. The DNA for the CDR3 is TGTGCTAGTGGTCTCAAACAGGTGGCCGAGCAGTACTTC. Drawing the rest from reference TRBV12-5 and TRBJ2-7, the complete variable domain is DARVTQTPRHKVTEMGQEVTMRCQPILGHNTVFWYRQTMMQGLELLAYFRNRAPLDDSGMPKDRFSAEMPDATLATLKIQPSEPRDSAVYFCASGLKQVAEQYFGPGTRLTVT.

The chain carries TRBV5-1 and TRBJ2-1; D might be TRBD1 (6 bases). Germline values: CDR1 SGHRS, CDR2 YFSETQ. This CDR3 is 15 amino acids long. The ends were cut back, 2 bases at V and 2 bases at J, with 11 bases in the middle. For the CDR3, the DNA is TGCGCCAGCAGCTTACTAGGGGGAACCTACAATGAGCAGTTCTTC. It encodes CASSLLGGTYNEQFF.

This clone was seen a handful of times. This sequence joins TRBV24-1 and TRBJ2-2; no clear D. Germline V gives CDR1 KGHDR, CDR2 SFDVKD. The CDR3 covers 15 residues. V was cut by 1 base and J by 4 bases, with 9 bases left in between. The DNA of the CDR3 is TGTGCCACCAGTGATTTTAGTTCTAGCACCGGGGAGCTGTTTTTT. Amino acid sequence: CATSDFSSSTGELFF.

This clone was observed a few times. The rearrangement uses TRBV19 and TRBJ1-2, with 7 bases fitting TRBD1. The CDR3 has 16 amino acids. The germline V gene has CDR1 LNHDA and CDR2 SQIVND (reference sequence). J gave up 4 bases and V 9 bases, and 17 bases lay outside the gene matches. As DNA, the CDR3 is TGTGCCAGCTTGTCAACCCCGGGACAGAGATCCTATGGCTACACCTTC. Protein product: CASLSTPGQRSYGYTF. Based on the CDR3 plus reference TRBV19 and TRBJ1-2, the full variable domain is DGGITQSPKYLFRKEGQNVTLSCEQNLNHDAMYWYRQDPGQGLRLIYYSQIVNDFQKGDIAEGYSVSREKKESFPLTVTSAQKNPTAFYLCASLSTPGQRSYGYTFGSGTRLTVV.

The V and J genes are TRBV11-2 and TRBJ1-4; D is possibly TRBD1 (5 bases). The CDR3 spans 15 residues. Trimming removed 2 bases at V and 7 bases at J, with 14 bases between. The germline gives CDR1 SGHAT, CDR2 FQNNGV. The CDR3 sequence: CASSLIAGRGEKLFF. CDR3 nucleotides: TGTGCCAGCAGCTTAATCGCAGGGCGGGGTGAAAAACTGTTTTTT.

The genes are TRBV15 and TRBJ1-1; weak D call: TRBD1 (6 bases). The CDR3 is 13 amino acids. V lost 7 bases and J lost 5, with 14 bases in between. Per the germline V gene, CDR1 is LNHNV and CDR2 is YYDKDF (reference sequence). In DNA form, the CDR3 reads TGTGCCACCACTGCAGGGCAGGGGACTGAAGCTTTCTTT. Its translation: CATTAGQGTEAFF.

The chain employs TRBV30 and TRBJ1-4; D is ambiguous. Germline-derived CDR1 and CDR2 are GTSNPN and SVGIG (reference sequence). Trimming stripped 2 bases from V and 4 bases from J, with 11 bases between. CDR3 length: 14 residues. The DNA of the CDR3 is TGTGCCTGGAGTACCGGTTCTTTTAATGAAAAACTGTTTTTT. The encoded protein is CAWSTGSFNEKLFF.

V usage is TRBV19 and J usage is TRBJ1-5; maybe TRBD1 (5 bases). CDR1 LNHDA and CDR2 SQIVND come from the germline V gene (reference sequence). This CDR3 is 14 amino acids long. Trimming cost V 8 bases and J 6 bases, with 17 bases left between them. The chain's CDR3 is CASGGLGGGQPQHF. The DNA for the CDR3 is TGTGCCAGTGGGGGACTGGGGGGAGGTCAGCCCCAGCATTTT.

This chain links TRBV18 with TRBJ1-3; 7 nucleotides align to TRBD1. Trimming removed 2 bases from V and 0 bases from J; junction bases left unmatched: 4. Germline-derived CDR1 and CDR2 are KGHSH and LQKENI. There are 16 residues in the CDR3. Here the CDR3 reads CASSPFTGDSGNTIYF. As DNA, the CDR3 is TGTGCCAGCTCACCATTTACAGGGGACTCTGGAAACACCATATATTTT.

The CDR3 nucleotides read TGTGCCAGCCGCGGCGGGGACAATGAGCAGTTCTTC. It is translated as CASRGGDNEQFF. The chain joins TRBV12-3 or TRBV12-4 to TRBJ2-1, with a tentative D call TRBD2 (6 bases). Trimming removed 8 bases at V and 5 bases at J, with 10 bases between. This CDR3 is built from 12 residues.

The chain employs TRBV3-1 (or the pseudogene TRBV3-2) and TRBJ2-3; D may be TRBD2 (6 bases). Germline V lookup: CDR1 LGHDT, CDR2 YNNKEL (reference sequence). Trimming pared 4 bases from V and 4 bases from J, leaving 15 bases between. This CDR3 spans 15 amino acids. CDR3 residues: CASSPETSLPDTQYF. The CDR3, as DNA: TGTGCCAGCAGCCCGGAGACTAGTCTCCCAGATACGCAGTATTTT.

The chain joins TRBV12-5 to TRBJ2-1; 11 nucleotides line up with TRBD1. CDR3 length: 15 residues. The germline CDR1 and CDR2 sequences are LGHNT and FRNRAP. Trimming at V came to 5 bases and at J to 9 bases, leaving 9 bases not matched to a gene. Here the CDR3 reads CASGAGQGARSEQFF. CDR3 coding DNA: TGTGCTAGTGGTGCCGGACAGGGGGCACGCTCTGAGCAGTTCTTC.

This rearrangement joins TRBV6-5 to TRBJ2-5, with 8 bases that match TRBD1. Germline CDR1 MNHEY, CDR2 SVGAGI. V was pared by 0 bases and J by 3 bases, with 6 bases of the junction left unmatched. The CDR3 is made up of 16 amino acids. This CDR3 reads CASSYSSPGGKETQYF. In DNA, the CDR3 is TGTGCCAGCAGTTACTCGAGCCCAGGGGGCAAAGAGACCCAGTACTTC.

The chain joins TRBV5-1 to TRBJ2-7; 10 bases align to TRBD1. The CDR3 covers 15 residues. CDR1 SGHRS and CDR2 YFSETQ come from the germline V gene. With V trimmed by 4 bases and J by 2 bases, 6 bases remained unmatched. In DNA form, the CDR3 reads TGCGCCAGCAGCCCTGGAGGGACAGGGGCCTACGAGCAGTACTTC. This codes for CASSPGGTGAYEQYF.

V gene TRBV6-5 combines with J gene TRBJ1-2; tentative D call: TRBD1 (5 bases). The V gene lost 4 bases and the J gene lost 7 bases, with 13 bases spanning the gap. There are 13 residues in the CDR3. Germline CDR1 MNHEY, CDR2 SVGAGI. As DNA, the CDR3 is TGTGCCAGCAGTTTTCAGGGAACAGGTGGCTACACCTTC. Translation gives CASSFQGTGGYTF.

The rearrangement links TRBV30 to TRBJ1-1; D is unresolved. V lost 0 bases and J lost 2, with 13 bases in between. CDR1 is GTSNPN and CDR2 is SVGIG in the germline V gene (reference sequence). CDR3 size: 15 residues. The CDR3 sequence: CAWSVALTTNTEAFF. As DNA, the CDR3 is TGTGCCTGGAGTGTAGCTTTGACGACAAACACTGAAGCTTTCTTT.

The chain couples TRBV3-1 (or the pseudogene TRBV3-2) to TRBJ1-2; 11 bases line up with TRBD1. In germline, CDR1 is LGHDT, CDR2 YNNKEL (reference sequence). Trimming took 4 bases from V and 6 from J; bases not matched to a gene: 4. This CDR3 is built from 14 residues. CDR3: CASSPGQGGDGYTF. The CDR3, as DNA: TGTGCCAGCAGCCCGGGACAGGGGGGGGATGGCTACACCTTC.

As DNA, the CDR3 is TGCAGTGCTAGTTTGACAGGGATGAACACCGGGGAGCTGTTTTTT. This sequence encodes CSASLTGMNTGELFF. V and J are TRBV20-1 and TRBJ2-2; the match to TRBD1 covers 7 bases. The CDR3 contains 15 residues. Germline V lookup: CDR1 DFQATT, CDR2 SNEGSKA (reference sequence). Trimming removed 3 bases from V and 1 base from J; junction bases left unmatched: 5.

The rearrangement links TRBV4-2 to TRBJ2-2, with 7 bases that match TRBD2. J lost 2 bases, V lost 4 bases, and 10 bases had no gene match. Germline V gene data show CDR1 as LGHNA and CDR2 as YNFKEQ. The length of the CDR3 is 17 residues. The CDR3 nucleotides read TGTGCCAGCAGCCCCACCTGGGCGGGAGCCAACACCGGGGAGCTGTTTTTT. Its protein is CASSPTWAGANTGELFF.

V usage is TRBV9 and J usage is TRBJ1-5; TRBD1 matches 8 bases. The CDR3 totals 14 residues. Trimming cost V 7 bases and J 4 bases; bases outside gene matches: 7. Germline loops: CDR1 SGDLS, CDR2 YYNGEE. CDR3 sequence reads: CASQGAGENQPQHF. The CDR3 bases are TGTGCCAGCCAGGGGGCAGGGGAGAATCAGCCCCAGCATTTT.